Judged by abundance, the clone carrying this T cell receptor (beta chain) is medium-sized. Its antigen is not identified. The treatment is: randomized to nivolumab then ipilimumab (arm A) or the reverse (arm B). The sample comes from a study of sequential checkpoint blockade in melanoma. Study context: TCRβ was sequenced from DNA of 75 to 95 pretreatment tumors. Roughly 23 patients had matched tumor biopsies before treatment and at week 13 after nivolumab or ipilimumab alone. Study-wide points: In arm A, pretreatment tumor clonality was associated with response.

The table came from immunoSEQ multiplex PCR; TCRdb's copy has only in-frame clones and leaves some out. The table shows 2,200 or so clones, with roughly a quarter occurring only once. The germline V and J ends were trimmed by 5 bases and 7 bases, with 18 bases remaining between them. This CDR3 region has 15 residues. Germline V CDR1 and CDR2: MNHGY, SAAAGT. This sequence was found in a human donor with melanoma. V and J are TRBV6-8 and TRBJ2-1; D unclear. The sequencing here drew on tumor tissue (inferred from file names), taken from a patient given nivolumab and ipilimumab in sequence. The CDR3 sequence: CASSAFSVGPNEQFF. The DNA for the CDR3 is TGTGCCAGCAGTGCCTTCTCGGTAGGGCCGAATGAGCAGTTCTTC.